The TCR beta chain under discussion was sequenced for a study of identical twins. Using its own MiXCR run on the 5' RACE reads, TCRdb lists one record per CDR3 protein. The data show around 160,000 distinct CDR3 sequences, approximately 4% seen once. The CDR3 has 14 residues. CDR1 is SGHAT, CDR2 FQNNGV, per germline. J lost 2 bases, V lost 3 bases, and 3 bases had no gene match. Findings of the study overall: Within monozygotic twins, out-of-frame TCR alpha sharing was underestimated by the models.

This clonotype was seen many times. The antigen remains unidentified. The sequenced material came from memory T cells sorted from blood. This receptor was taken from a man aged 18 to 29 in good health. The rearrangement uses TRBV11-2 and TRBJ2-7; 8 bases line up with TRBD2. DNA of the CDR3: TGTGCCAGCAGCTTTACTAGCGGACCCTACGAGCAGTACTTC. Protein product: CASSFTSGPYEQYF.